Shown below are 18 T cell receptor beta chains from a single sample sequenced in a study of T cells after posttransplantation cyclophosphamide. Busulfan-fludarabine conditioning, marrow transplant, and cyclophosphamide on days +3 and +4 were administered. Only in-frame clones appear in the TCRdb table, and some are missing; sequencing was by immunoSEQ multiplex PCR. The specimen gives approximately 8,000 clones without singletons; the ten biggest hold about 6.1%. Here the sequenced sample was PBMCs, taken after an allogeneic stem cell transplant with post-transplant cyclophosphamide. The receptors shown here come from a male patient aged 30 to 40 who received an allogeneic stem cell transplant from an unrelated donor, was CMV-positive, and had acute and chronic GVHD. Some T cells could come from the graft donor.

This clone counts as medium-sized. The chain couples TRBV6-1 to TRBJ1-1; no reliable D call. V was cut by 5 bases and J by 0 bases, with 7 bases left in between. There are 13 residues in the CDR3. Germline CDR1 reads MNHNS; CDR2 reads SASEGT. This chain's CDR3 is CASSTEMNTEAFF. CDR3 DNA sequence: TGTGCCAGCAGTACAGAAATGAACACTGAAGCTTTCTTT.

By sample fraction, this clone is medium-sized. CDR3 protein: CASSPLEGSPYTEAFF. Written as DNA, the CDR3 is TGTGCCAGCAGCCCCCTGGAGGGGTCGCCCTACACTGAAGCTTTCTTT. The chain recombines TRBV7-9 with TRBJ1-1; D is possibly TRBD1 (5 bases). Trimming pared 5 bases from V and 3 bases from J, leaving 19 bases between. CDR3 length: 16 residues. Germline-derived CDR1 and CDR2 are SEHNR and FQNEAQ (reference sequence).

This clone was observed many times. The rearrangement joins TRBV6-2 or TRBV6-3 to TRBJ1-6; D ambiguous. CDR3 length equals 14 residues. With 7 bases removed from V and 10 bases from J, the gap between germline ends came to 17 bases. CDR1 is MNHEY and CDR2 is SVGEGT in the germline V gene. The DNA of the CDR3 is TGTGCCAGCACCCTGACTCAATCTCGGTCACCCCTCCACTTT. It is translated as CASTLTQSRSPLHF.

The sample holds a few counts of this clone. The rearrangement uses TRBV25-1 and TRBJ1-2, with 7 positions matching TRBD1. CDR1 and CDR2 from the germline V gene are MGHDK and SYGVNS. This CDR3 region has 15 residues. The V and J ends lost 3 bases and 2 bases, in that order; junction bases with no gene match: 6. For the CDR3, the DNA is TGTGCCAGCAGTGACCCCTCGACAGGGAACTATGGCTACACCTTC. Translating it yields CASSDPSTGNYGYTF.

The table lists this clone with many counts. The J gene is TRBJ2-5, the V gene TRBV18, with D unclear. V lost 3 bases to trimming and J lost 1 base, with 9 bases between them. Germline CDR1 reads KGHSH; CDR2 reads LQKENI. The CDR3 covers 14 residues. For the CDR3, the DNA is TGTGCCAGCTCACCTCCTAACAGCCAAGAGACCCAGTACTTC. This gives the protein CASSPPNSQETQYF.

By proportion, this clone is medium-sized. This rearrangement joins TRBV5-1 to TRBJ2-1; TRBD1 aligns across 8 bases. The CDR3 has 13 amino acids. V dropped 4 bases and J dropped 8; count of bases not matched to a gene: 5. CDR1 and CDR2 (germline): SGHRS, YFSETQ. In nucleotides, the CDR3 is TGCGCCAGCAGCCCCGGACAGGGCGATGAGCAGTTCTTC. Protein: CASSPGQGDEQFF. Combining the CDR3 with reference TRBV5-1 and TRBJ2-1 gives the whole variable domain KAGVTQTPRYLIKTRGQQVTLSCSPISGHRSVSWYQQTPGQGLQFLFEYFSETQRNKGNFPGRFSGRQFSNSRSEMNVSTLELGDSALYLCASSPGQGDEQFFGPGTRLTVL.

This clone has ten or more counts. The chain has TRBV14 and TRBJ2-1; 9 bases are shared with TRBD2. From germline, CDR1 is SGHDN and CDR2 FVKESK. With 1 base clipped from V and 7 bases from J, the junction kept 8 bases outside the gene matches. This CDR3 is 16 amino acids long. The CDR3: CASSQGRLAGTNEQFF. CDR3 nucleotides: TGTGCCAGCAGCCAAGGCAGGCTAGCGGGGACGAATGAGCAGTTCTTC.

This clone came up many times. DNA for the CDR3: TGTGCCAGCAAAGCCGACAGGGCCATCAACACCGGGGAGCTGTTTTTT. This sequence encodes CASKADRAINTGELFF. The V gene is TRBV2, the J gene TRBJ2-2; 7 bases are shared with TRBD1. The CDR3 runs 16 residues. Germline V lookup: CDR1 SNHLY, CDR2 FYNNEI. V lost 7 bases and J lost 2; bases outside the gene matches: 10.

The chain is built from TRBV6-5 and TRBJ1-6, with D uncertain. The CDR3 consists of 15 residues. V was cut by 8 bases and J by 14 bases, with 25 bases left in between. The V gene's germline CDR1 is MNHEY and CDR2 SVGAGI. The DNA of the CDR3 is TGTGCCAGCTCCGGAGGAAGGGTTACCCTCGCATCCCTCCACTTT. Translating it yields CASSGGRVTLASLHF.

In this sample, this clone turned up many times. The chain has TRBV7-9 and TRBJ1-2; D call uncertain. Germline V lookup: CDR1 SEHNR, CDR2 FQNEAQ (reference sequence). Trimming left V 1 base short and J 4 bases short, with 22 bases between. This CDR3 region has 18 residues. CDR3 DNA sequence: TGTGCCAGCAGCTTAGAGCGGGCAATACGGACGGATCTCTATGGCTACACCTTC. It translates to CASSLERAIRTDLYGYTF. Full variable domain (rest looked up from reference TRBV7-9 and TRBJ1-2): DTGVSQNPRHKITKRGQNVTFRCDPISEHNRLYWYRQTLGQGPEFLTYFQNEAQLEKSRLLSDRFSAERPKGSFSTLEIQRTEQGDSAMYLCASSLERAIRTDLYGYTFGSGTRLTVV.

This clone showed up just a few times. The chain joins TRBV9 to TRBJ2-2, with D perhaps assigned TRBD1 or TRBD2 (5 bases each). CDR3 length: 16 amino acids. The germline V and J ends were trimmed by 4 bases and 5 bases, with 18 bases remaining between them. Germline V gives CDR1 SGDLS, CDR2 YYNGEE. Here the CDR3 reads CASSRKEVSGTGELFF. The CDR3, as DNA: TGTGCCAGCAGCCGGAAGGAGGTCTCAGGGACCGGGGAGCTGTTTTTT.

CDR3 region: CASSSDSGAYEQYF. The DNA for the CDR3 is TGCGCCAGCAGCTCGGATTCAGGGGCCTACGAGCAGTACTTC. The chain has TRBV5-1 and TRBJ2-7, with D maybe TRBD1 (6 bases). The V end was cut by 3 bases, the J end by 2 bases, with 12 bases between. Per germline, CDR1 SGHRS and CDR2 YFSETQ. The CDR3 loop spans 14 amino acids.

This clone has a handful of counts. This could be a read error, since a much larger clone is one nucleotide away. This same CDR3 is encoded by further DNA sequences in the sample. This rearrangement joins TRBV5-1 to TRBJ2-6, with TRBD1 identical over 11 bases. V shed 3 bases and J 4 bases; nucleotides not matched to a gene: 3. The germline V gene has CDR1 SGHRS and CDR2 YFSETQ. The CDR3 covers 16 residues. CDR3 sequence: CASSWTGGGGANVLTF. Written as DNA, the CDR3 is TGCGCCAGCAGCTGGACAGGGGGCGGGGGGGCCAACGTCCTGACTTTC.

This clone was counted at least ten times. The chain is built from TRBV27 and TRBJ2-7, with 7 nucleotides matching TRBD2. The junction had 11 bases not matched to a gene; V was cut back by 3 bases and J by 6 bases. This CDR3 comprises 15 residues. Germline CDR1 MNHEY, CDR2 SMNVEV (reference sequence). CDR3 nucleotide sequence: TGTGCCAGCAGTTTCCGAATGGGGGGAGGGTCCGAGCAGTACTTC. Encoded protein: CASSFRMGGGSEQYF.

The table lists this clone with many counts. The rearrangement links TRBV27 to TRBJ1-2; D perhaps matches TRBD1 (5 bases). The length of the CDR3 is 13 residues. Looked up from germline, CDR1 is MNHEY and CDR2 is SMNVEV (reference sequence). V was cut by 0 bases and J by 5 bases, with 7 bases left in between. CDR3 nucleotides: TGTGCCAGCAGTTTATCCGAGGGGTATGGCTACACCTTC. Encoded protein: CASSLSEGYGYTF.

By share, this clone counts as medium-sized. Other nucleotide sequences in the sample specify the same CDR3. The chain is built from TRBV27 and TRBJ1-1; a possible D gene is TRBD1 (5 bases). V was clipped by 5 bases and J by 2 bases, with 6 bases between them. CDR1 and CDR2 from the germline V gene are MNHEY and SMNVEV (reference sequence). The CDR3 has 12 residues. CDR3 sequence (DNA): TGTGCCAGCAGTGGACAAAACACTGAAGCTTTCTTT. The encoded protein is CASSGQNTEAFF.

This clone was detected many times. CDR3: CASSLPTSGGDTQYF. Here the CDR3 DNA reads TGTGCCAGCAGTCTACCAACTTCGGGCGGGGATACGCAGTATTTT. The J gene is TRBJ2-3, the V gene TRBV27, with TRBD2 as a possible D gene (5 bases). Germline V CDR1 and CDR2: MNHEY, SMNVEV (reference sequence). The CDR3 runs to 15 residues. Trimming pared 5 bases from V and 6 bases from J, leaving 18 bases between.

This clone is categorized as medium-sized. This chain links TRBV6-2 or TRBV6-3 with TRBJ1-3, with D uncertain. From germline, CDR1 is MNHEY and CDR2 SVGEGT. This CDR3 is 12 amino acids long. The V end lost 7 bases, the J end lost 4 bases, and 8 bases lay between the germline ends. CDR3 region: CASTSAGNTIYF. CDR3 nucleotide sequence: TGTGCCAGCACCTCAGCGGGAAACACCATATATTTT.